Listed below are T cell receptor beta chains from one sample, sequenced in a study of cytomegalovirus exposure and HLA in healthy donors. Sequencing used immunoSEQ multiplex PCR; TCRdb keeps in-frame clones, though not all of them. The table has about 220,000 clones, approximately 82% seen once. The sequenced sample consisted of PBMCs. These receptor sequences come from a man younger than 30 in good health and CMV-seronegative. Each CDR3 is given with its conserved first and last residue. The order of the fields is D gene, J gene, clone size, V gene, CDR3 protein, CDR3 DNA. D genes are given only for firm matches. Only part of the rows carry a size: once, few, many, or a class if the clone is expanded.

d_gene: TRBD1
j_gene: TRBJ2-5
abundance: .
v_gene: TRBV11-2
CDR3aa: CASSFTRGLETQYF
CDR3nt: TGTGCCAGCAGCTTCACCAGGGGGCTAGAGACTCAGTACTTC

d_gene: .
j_gene: TRBJ1-1
abundance: .
v_gene: TRBV27
CDR3aa: CASSPYAGVSTEAFF
CDR3nt: TGTGCCAGCAGTCCGTACGCAGGGGTTAGCACTGAAGCTTTCTTT

d_gene: TRBD1
j_gene: TRBJ1-5
abundance: few
v_gene: TRBV19
CDR3aa: CASRSRDRGGGNQPQHF
CDR3nt: TGTGCCAGTAGGTCCCGGGACAGGGGCGGGGGCAATCAGCCCCAGCATTTT

d_gene: .
j_gene: TRBJ2-3
abundance: .
v_gene: TRBV19
CDR3aa: CASSMQGTDTQYF
CDR3nt: TGTGCCAGTAGTATGCAGGGCACAGATACGCAGTATTTT

d_gene: TRBD1
j_gene: TRBJ2-1
abundance: .
v_gene: TRBV12-5
CDR3aa: CASGSSTGTVYNEQFF
CDR3nt: TGTGCTAGTGGTTCTTCAACCGGGACAGTCTACAATGAGCAGTTCTTC

d_gene: TRBD2
j_gene: TRBJ2-5
abundance: .
v_gene: TRBV5-1
CDR3aa: CASSFGTSGNQETQYF
CDR3nt: TGCGCCAGCAGCTTCGGGACTAGCGGGAACCAAGAGACCCAGTACTTC

d_gene: TRBD2
j_gene: TRBJ2-5
abundance: few
v_gene: TRBV6-1
CDR3aa: CASSGTSKETQYF
CDR3nt: TGTGCCAGCTCAGGGACTAGCAAAGAGACCCAGTACTTC

d_gene: TRBD2
j_gene: TRBJ2-7
abundance: .
v_gene: TRBV7-8
CDR3aa: CASSLAGRAYEQYF
CDR3nt: TGTGCCAGCAGCTTAGCCGGGAGGGCCTACGAGCAGTACTTC

d_gene: TRBD2
j_gene: TRBJ2-3
abundance: .
v_gene: TRBV30
CDR3aa: CAWSVAGWDTQYF
CDR3nt: TGTGCCTGGAGTGTAGCGGGGTGGGATACGCAGTATTTT

d_gene: .
j_gene: TRBJ2-7
abundance: .
v_gene: TRBV2
CDR3aa: CASSATVITYEQYF
CDR3nt: TGTGCCAGCAGTGCCACAGTCATAACCTACGAGCAGTACTTC

d_gene: TRBD1
j_gene: TRBJ2-3
abundance: once
v_gene: TRBV6-6
CDR3aa: CASRDTGQPSTDTQYF
CDR3nt: TGTGCCAGCAGGGATACGGGACAGCCTAGCACAGATACGCAGTATTTT

d_gene: TRBD2
j_gene: TRBJ2-3
abundance: few
v_gene: TRBV6-7
CDR3aa: CASSYSKASGTDTQYF
CDR3nt: TGTGCCAGCAGTTACTCGAAGGCTAGCGGAACAGATACGCAGTATTTT

d_gene: .
j_gene: TRBJ1-2
abundance: .
v_gene: TRBV27
CDR3aa: CASSFRGYGYTF
CDR3nt: TGTGCCAGCAGTTTTCGGGGGTATGGCTACACCTTC

d_gene: .
j_gene: TRBJ1-2
abundance: once
v_gene: TRBV9
CDR3aa: CASSVDMGRGAYGYTF
CDR3nt: TGTGCCAGCAGCGTAGATATGGGGAGGGGAGCGTATGGCTACACCTTC

d_gene: .
j_gene: TRBJ2-7
abundance: .
v_gene: TRBV27
CDR3aa: CASSSRTSTPFYEQYF
CDR3nt: TGTGCCAGCAGTTCCCGAACTAGCACCCCCTTCTACGAGCAGTACTTC

d_gene: TRBD2
j_gene: TRBJ2-7
abundance: .
v_gene: TRBV28
CDR3aa: CASSLIGAGESHEQYF
CDR3nt: TGTGCCAGCAGTTTAATAGGAGCGGGAGAGTCCCACGAGCAGTACTTC

d_gene: TRBD2
j_gene: TRBJ2-7
abundance: few
v_gene: TRBV19
CDR3aa: CATGGNSYEQYF
CDR3nt: TGTGCCACGGGGGGGAACTCCTACGAGCAGTACTTC

d_gene: TRBD1
j_gene: TRBJ2-1
abundance: .
v_gene: TRBV5-8
CDR3aa: CASSLLEGQGNNEQFF
CDR3nt: TGTGCCAGCAGCCTCTTGGAGGGACAGGGAAATAATGAGCAGTTCTTC

d_gene: .
j_gene: TRBJ2-7
abundance: .
v_gene: TRBV6-5
CDR3aa: CASSYSPPSDFYEQYF
CDR3nt: TGTGCCAGCAGTTACTCCCCCCCGTCCGACTTCTACGAGCAGTACTTC

d_gene: .
j_gene: TRBJ1-1
abundance: .
v_gene: TRBV4-1
CDR3aa: CASSQDPTSNTEAFF
CDR3nt: TGCGCCAGCAGCCAAGATCCGACATCGAACACTGAAGCTTTCTTT

d_gene: .
j_gene: TRBJ1-5
abundance: .
v_gene: TRBV5-8
CDR3aa: CASTKGGNGGNQPQHF
CDR3nt: TGTGCCAGCACCAAGGGAGGGAATGGGGGCAATCAGCCCCAGCATTTT

d_gene: TRBD2
j_gene: TRBJ2-3
abundance: .
v_gene: TRBV27
CDR3aa: CASSPYSGTTDTQYF
CDR3nt: TGTGCCAGCAGTCCCTATAGCGGGACAACAGATACGCAGTATTTT

d_gene: .
j_gene: TRBJ1-1
abundance: .
v_gene: TRBV18
CDR3aa: CASSLDSRTEAFF
CDR3nt: TGTGCCAGCTCGCTGGACAGTCGGACTGAAGCTTTCTTT

d_gene: TRBD1
j_gene: TRBJ2-1
abundance: few
v_gene: TRBV2
CDR3aa: CASKDRGNEQFF
CDR3nt: TGTGCCAGCAAAGACAGGGGAAATGAGCAGTTCTTC

d_gene: .
j_gene: TRBJ1-5
abundance: .
v_gene: TRBV6-6
CDR3aa: CASSPDSFQPQHF
CDR3nt: TGTGCCAGCAGCCCCGACTCGTTCCAGCCCCAGCATTTT

d_gene: .
j_gene: TRBJ1-5
abundance: .
v_gene: TRBV28
CDR3aa: CASSRISAGTPNQPQHF
CDR3nt: TGTGCCAGCAGCCGTATCTCCGCCGGGACACCAAATCAGCCCCAGCATTTT